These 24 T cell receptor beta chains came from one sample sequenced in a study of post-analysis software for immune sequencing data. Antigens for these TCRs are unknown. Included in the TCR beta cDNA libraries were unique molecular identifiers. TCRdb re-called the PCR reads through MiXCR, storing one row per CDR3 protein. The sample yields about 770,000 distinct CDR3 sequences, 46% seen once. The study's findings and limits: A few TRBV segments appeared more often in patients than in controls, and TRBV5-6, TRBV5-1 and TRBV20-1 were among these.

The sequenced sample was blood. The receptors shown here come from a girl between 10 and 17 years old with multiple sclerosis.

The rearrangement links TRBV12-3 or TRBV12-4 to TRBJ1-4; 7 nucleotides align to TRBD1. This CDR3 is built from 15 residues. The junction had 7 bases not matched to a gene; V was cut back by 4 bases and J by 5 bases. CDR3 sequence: CASSSTGTVNEKLFF. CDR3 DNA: TGTGCCAGCAGTTCCACCGGGACAGTGAATGAAAAACTGTTTTTT.

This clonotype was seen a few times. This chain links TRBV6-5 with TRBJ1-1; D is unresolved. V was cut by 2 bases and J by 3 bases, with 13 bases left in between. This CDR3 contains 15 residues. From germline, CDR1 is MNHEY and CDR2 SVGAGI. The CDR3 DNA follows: TGTGCCAGCAGTTACCTCCCGCAGGCAGACACTGAAGCTTTCTTT. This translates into CASSYLPQADTEAFF.

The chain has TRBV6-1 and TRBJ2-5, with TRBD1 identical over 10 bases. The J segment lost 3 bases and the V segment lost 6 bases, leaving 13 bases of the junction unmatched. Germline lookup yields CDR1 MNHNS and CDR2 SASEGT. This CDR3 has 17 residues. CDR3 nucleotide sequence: TGTGCCAGCAGGCCACCGGGACAGGGGTTTTTGGAAGAGACCCAGTACTTC. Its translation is CASRPPGQGFLEETQYF.

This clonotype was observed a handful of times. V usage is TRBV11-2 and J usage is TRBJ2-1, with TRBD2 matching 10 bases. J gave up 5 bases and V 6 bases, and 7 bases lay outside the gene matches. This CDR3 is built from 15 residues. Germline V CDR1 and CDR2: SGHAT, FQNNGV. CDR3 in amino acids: CASSFSGRAHNEQFF. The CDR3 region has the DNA TGTGCCAGCAGTTTCAGCGGGAGGGCCCACAATGAGCAGTTCTTC.

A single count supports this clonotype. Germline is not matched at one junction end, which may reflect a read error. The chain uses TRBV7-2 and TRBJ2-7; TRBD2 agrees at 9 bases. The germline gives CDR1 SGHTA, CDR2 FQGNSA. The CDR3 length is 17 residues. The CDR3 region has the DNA TGTGCCGGCAGCTTATTCGGTAGCGGGGGAAGCTCCTACGAGCAGTACTTC. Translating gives CAGSLFGSGGSSYEQYF.

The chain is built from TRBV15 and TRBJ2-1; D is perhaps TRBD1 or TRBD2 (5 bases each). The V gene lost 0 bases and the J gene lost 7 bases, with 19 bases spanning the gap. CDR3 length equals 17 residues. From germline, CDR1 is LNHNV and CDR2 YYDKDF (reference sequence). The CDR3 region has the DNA TGTGCCACCAGCAGAGATATGAGGGACCCTCAGGGAAATGAGCAGTTCTTC. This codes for CATSRDMRDPQGNEQFF.

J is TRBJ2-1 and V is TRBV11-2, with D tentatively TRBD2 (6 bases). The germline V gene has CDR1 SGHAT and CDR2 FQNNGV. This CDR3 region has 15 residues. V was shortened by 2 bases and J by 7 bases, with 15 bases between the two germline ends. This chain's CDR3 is CASSLFRELGNEQFF. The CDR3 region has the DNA TGTGCCAGCAGCTTATTCCGGGAGTTGGGAAATGAGCAGTTCTTC.

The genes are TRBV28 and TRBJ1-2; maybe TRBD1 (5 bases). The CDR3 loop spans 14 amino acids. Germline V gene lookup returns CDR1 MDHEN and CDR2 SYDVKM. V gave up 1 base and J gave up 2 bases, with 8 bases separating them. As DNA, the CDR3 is TGTGCCAGCAGTTTATCCAGGGTAAACTATGGCTACACCTTC. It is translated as CASSLSRVNYGYTF.

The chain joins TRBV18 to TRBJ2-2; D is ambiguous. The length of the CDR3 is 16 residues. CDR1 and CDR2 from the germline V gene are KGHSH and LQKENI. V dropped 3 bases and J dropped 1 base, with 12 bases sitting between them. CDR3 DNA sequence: TGTGCCAGCTCACCCCCAGCGCGCTTGAACACCGGGGAGCTGTTTTTT. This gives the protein CASSPPARLNTGELFF.

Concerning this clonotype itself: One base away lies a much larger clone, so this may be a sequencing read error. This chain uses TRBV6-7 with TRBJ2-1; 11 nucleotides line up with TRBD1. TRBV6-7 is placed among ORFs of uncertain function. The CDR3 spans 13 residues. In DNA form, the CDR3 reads TGTGTCAGCGGGACAGGGGGTGAAAATGAGCAGTTCTTC. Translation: CVSGTGGENEQFF.

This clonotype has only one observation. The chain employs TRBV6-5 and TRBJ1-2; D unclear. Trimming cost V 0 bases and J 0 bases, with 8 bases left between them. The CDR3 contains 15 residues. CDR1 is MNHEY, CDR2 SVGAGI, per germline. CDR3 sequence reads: CASSYSGSANYGYTF. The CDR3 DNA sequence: TGTGCCAGCAGTTACTCTGGCAGCGCTAACTATGGCTACACCTTC.

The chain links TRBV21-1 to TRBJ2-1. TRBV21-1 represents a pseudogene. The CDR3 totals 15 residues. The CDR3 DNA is TGTGCCAGCAGCAACCGACTGCCTGGCACTAATGAGCAGTTCTTC. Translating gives CASSNRLPGTNEQFF.

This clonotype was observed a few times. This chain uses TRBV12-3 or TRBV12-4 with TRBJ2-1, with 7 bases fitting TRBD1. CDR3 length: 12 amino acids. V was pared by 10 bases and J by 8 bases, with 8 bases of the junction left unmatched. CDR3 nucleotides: TGTGCCACCTACAGGGGTGGCGATGAGCAGTTCTTC. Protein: CATYRGGDEQFF.

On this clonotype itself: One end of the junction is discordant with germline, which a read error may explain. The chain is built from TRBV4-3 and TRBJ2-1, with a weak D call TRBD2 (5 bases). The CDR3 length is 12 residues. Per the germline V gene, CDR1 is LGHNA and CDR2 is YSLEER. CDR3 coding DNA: TGCGCCAGCAGCCAGGGGAGCAATGAGCACTTCTTC. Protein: CASSQGSNEHFF.

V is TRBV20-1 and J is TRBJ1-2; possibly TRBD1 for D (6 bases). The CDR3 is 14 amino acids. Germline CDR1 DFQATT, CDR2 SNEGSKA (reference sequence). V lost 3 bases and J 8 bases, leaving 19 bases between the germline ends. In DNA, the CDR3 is TGCAGTGCTAGCCCCTTCAACAGGGATCTCGGCTACACCTTC. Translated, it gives CSASPFNRDLGYTF.

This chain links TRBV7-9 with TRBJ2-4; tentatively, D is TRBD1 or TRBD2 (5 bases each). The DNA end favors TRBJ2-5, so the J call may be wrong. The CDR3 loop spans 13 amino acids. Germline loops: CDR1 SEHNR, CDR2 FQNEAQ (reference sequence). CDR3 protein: CASSLAGEKTQYF. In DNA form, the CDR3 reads TGTGCCAGCAGCTTAGCGGGGGAAAAGACCCAGTACTTC.

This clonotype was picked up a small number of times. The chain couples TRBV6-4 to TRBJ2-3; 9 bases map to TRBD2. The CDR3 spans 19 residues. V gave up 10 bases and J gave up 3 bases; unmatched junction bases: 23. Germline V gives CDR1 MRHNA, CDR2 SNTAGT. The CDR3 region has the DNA TGTGCCATCCTCAACCCCACCTCACCGGGACTAGCAGGGACAGATACGCAGTATTTT. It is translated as CAILNPTSPGLAGTDTQYF.

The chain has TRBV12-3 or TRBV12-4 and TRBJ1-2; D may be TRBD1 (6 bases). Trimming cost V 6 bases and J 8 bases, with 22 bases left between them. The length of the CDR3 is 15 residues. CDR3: CASRTRGDNPNGYTF. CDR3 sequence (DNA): TGTGCCAGCAGAACCCGCGGGGACAACCCGAACGGCTACACCTTC.

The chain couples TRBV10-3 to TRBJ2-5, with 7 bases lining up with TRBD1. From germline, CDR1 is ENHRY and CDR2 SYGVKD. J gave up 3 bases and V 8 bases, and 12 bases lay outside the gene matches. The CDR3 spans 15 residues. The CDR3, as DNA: TGTGCCATCGGTGGGAACAGGGGAGTTGAAGAGACCCAGTACTTC. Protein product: CAIGGNRGVEETQYF.

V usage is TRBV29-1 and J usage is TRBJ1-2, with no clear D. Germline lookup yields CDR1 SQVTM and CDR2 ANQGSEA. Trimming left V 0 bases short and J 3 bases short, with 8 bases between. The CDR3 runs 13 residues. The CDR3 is CSVEDAEHYGYTF. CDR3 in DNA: TGCAGCGTTGAAGACGCAGAGCACTATGGCTACACCTTC. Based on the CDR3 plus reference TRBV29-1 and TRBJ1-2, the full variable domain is SAVISQKPSRDICQRGTSLTIQCQVDSQVTMMFWYRQQPGQSLTLIATANQGSEATYESGFVIDKFPISRPNLTFSTLTVSNMSPEDSSIYLCSVEDAEHYGYTFGSGTRLTVV.

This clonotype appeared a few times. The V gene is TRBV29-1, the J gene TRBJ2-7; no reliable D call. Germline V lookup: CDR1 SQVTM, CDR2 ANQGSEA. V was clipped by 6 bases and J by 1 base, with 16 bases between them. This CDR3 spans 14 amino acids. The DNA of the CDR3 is TGCAGCGTACGTTGGCCCGTTGCTTCCTACGAGCAGTACTTC. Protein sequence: CSVRWPVASYEQYF.

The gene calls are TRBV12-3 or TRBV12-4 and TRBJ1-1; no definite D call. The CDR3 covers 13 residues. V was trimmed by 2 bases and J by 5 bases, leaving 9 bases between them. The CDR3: CASSLRRLTEAFF. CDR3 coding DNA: TGTGCCAGCAGTTTAAGGCGTCTAACTGAAGCTTTCTTT.

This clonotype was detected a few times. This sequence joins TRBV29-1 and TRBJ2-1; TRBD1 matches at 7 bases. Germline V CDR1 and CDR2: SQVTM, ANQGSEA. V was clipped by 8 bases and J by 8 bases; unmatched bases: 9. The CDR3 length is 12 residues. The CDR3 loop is CSILQGIDEQFF. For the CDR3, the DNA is TGCAGCATTCTACAGGGGATCGATGAGCAGTTCTTC.

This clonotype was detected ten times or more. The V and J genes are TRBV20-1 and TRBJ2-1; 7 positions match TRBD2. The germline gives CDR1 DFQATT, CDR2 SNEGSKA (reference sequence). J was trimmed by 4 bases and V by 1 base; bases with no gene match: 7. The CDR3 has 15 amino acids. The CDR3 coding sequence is TGCAGTGCTAGAGGCGGGAGTGGGATATACAATGAGCAGTTCTTC. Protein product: CSARGGSGIYNEQFF.